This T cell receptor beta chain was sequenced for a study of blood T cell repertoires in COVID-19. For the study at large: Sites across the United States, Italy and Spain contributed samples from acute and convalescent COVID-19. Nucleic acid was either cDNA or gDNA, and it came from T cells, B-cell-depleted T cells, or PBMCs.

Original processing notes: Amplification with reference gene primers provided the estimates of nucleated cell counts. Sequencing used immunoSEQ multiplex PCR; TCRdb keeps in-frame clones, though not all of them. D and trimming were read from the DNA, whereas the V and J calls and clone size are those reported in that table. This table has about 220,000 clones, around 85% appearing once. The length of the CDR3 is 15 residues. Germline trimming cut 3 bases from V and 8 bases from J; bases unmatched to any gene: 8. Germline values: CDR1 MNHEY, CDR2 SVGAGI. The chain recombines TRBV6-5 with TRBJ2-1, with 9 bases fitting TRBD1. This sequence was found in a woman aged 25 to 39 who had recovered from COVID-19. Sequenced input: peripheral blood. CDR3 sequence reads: CASSYPGQGVDEQFF. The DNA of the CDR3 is TGTGCCAGCAGTTATCCGGGACAGGGAGTCGATGAGCAGTTCTTC.